A single sample is the source of the 22 T cell receptor beta chains below, sequenced in a study of T cells in Graves' hyperthyroidism and ophthalmopathy. RNA transcripts gave rise to amplified TCR beta CDR3 regions. HTBI primers were employed in a first-round RT-PCR of the TCR CDR3. TCRdb itself ran the multiplex PCR reads through MiXCR, one entry per CDR3 protein. The data contain approximately 560,000 distinct CDR3 sequences, 15% to 17% of them seen just once; the ten biggest clones take up under 8%. The sequencing sample was made of blood. The source of these receptors is a woman in her 30s with Graves' hyperthyroidism.

In its sample, this clonotype was seen a few times. This chain uses TRBV19 with TRBJ2-1; 9 bases match TRBD2. From germline, CDR1 is LNHDA and CDR2 SQIVND (reference sequence). V trimming: 3 bases; J trimming: 9 bases; junction bases outside the gene matches: 9. This CDR3 is 15 amino acids long. CDR3 sequence: CASSIAGGPFTEQFF. The CDR3 bases are TGTGCCAGTAGTATCGCGGGAGGGCCCTTCACTGAGCAGTTCTTC.

This chain joins TRBV4-1 and TRBJ1-6; 10 bases line up with TRBD1. J gave up 7 bases and V 3 bases, and 9 bases lay outside the gene matches. Germline V gene data show CDR1 as MGHRA and CDR2 as YSYEKL. CDR3 length equals 17 residues. As DNA, the CDR3 is TGCGCCAGCAGCCAGGGGGACAGGGGATTCGGGAATTCACCCCTCCACTTT. Encoded protein: CASSQGDRGFGNSPLHF.

Only a few counts were recorded for this clonotype. The rearrangement joins TRBV19 to TRBJ2-2, with TRBD1 matching over 9 bases. V was clipped by 2 bases and J by 3 bases; unmatched bases: 1. Germline CDR1 reads LNHDA; CDR2 reads SQIVND (reference sequence). This CDR3 is built from 15 residues. The CDR3 sequence: CASSIRTGDTGELFF. The CDR3 DNA reads as TGTGCCAGTAGTATACGGACAGGGGACACCGGGGAGCTGTTTTTT.

CDR3 nucleotide sequence: TGTGCCAGCAGTACCCGGGACGGTACCTACGAGCAGTACTTC. Translation gives CASSTRDGTYEQYF. This chain joins TRBV6-1 and TRBJ2-7, with D possibly called TRBD1 or TRBD2 (5 bases each). Germline V gives CDR1 MNHNS, CDR2 SASEGT. Deletions cut 5 bases from V and 2 bases from J, with 13 bases between. CDR3 size: 14 residues.

This clonotype was recorded many times. The J gene is TRBJ2-7, the V gene TRBV30; D remains ambiguous. CDR1 is GTSNPN, CDR2 SVGIG, per germline (reference sequence). The CDR3 loop spans 14 amino acids. The V end lost 0 bases, the J end lost 0 bases, and 9 bases lay between the germline ends. CDR3 region: CAWSVRSLSYEQYF. The CDR3 DNA is TGTGCCTGGAGTGTTCGCTCACTCTCCTACGAGCAGTACTTC.

A note on this clonotype: Just one base apart from a much larger clone, this may be a read error. The rearrangement joins TRBV12-3 or TRBV12-4 to TRBJ2-1, with D maybe TRBD1 (6 bases). The CDR3 consists of 16 residues. The CDR3 sequence: CASSPGPRGSYNERFF. Written as DNA, the CDR3 is TGTGCCAGCAGTCCGGGACCCAGGGGATCCTACAATGAGCGGTTCTTC.

This clonotype appeared many times. The chain joins TRBV7-8 to TRBJ2-2, with unresolved D. The CDR3 runs 14 residues. Germline V gene lookup returns CDR1 SGHVS and CDR2 FQNEAQ. The V gene lost 1 base and the J gene lost 3 bases, with 6 bases spanning the gap. The CDR3 sequence: CASSLVSDTGELFF. The CDR3 DNA reads TGTGCCAGCAGCTTAGTCAGCGACACCGGGGAGCTGTTTTTT.

This clonotype was seen at least ten times. CDR3 loop: CASSKRDLRRLAGGPGGSPNEQFF. The DNA of the CDR3 is TGTGCCAGCAGCAAAAGGGACCTTCGAAGACTAGCGGGAGGGCCAGGGGGGTCCCCCAATGAGCAGTTCTTC. The chain carries TRBV28 and TRBJ2-1; TRBD2 matches at 14 bases. The CDR3 consists of 24 residues. With V trimmed by 6 bases and J by 6 bases, 31 bases remained unmatched. Germline loops: CDR1 MDHEN, CDR2 SYDVKM.

The sample holds many counts of this clonotype. V gene TRBV28 combines with J gene TRBJ2-7; 7 bases align to TRBD1. With 6 bases clipped from V and 3 bases from J, the junction kept 8 bases outside the gene matches. The CDR3 is 14 amino acids. Germline CDR1 is MDHEN and CDR2 is SYDVKM. The CDR3 sequence is CASRPGTANYEQYF. CDR3 nucleotide sequence: TGTGCCAGCAGGCCCGGGACAGCGAACTACGAGCAGTACTTC.

This clonotype was counted a few times. The rearrangement links TRBV10-3 to TRBJ1-1; no definite D call. Germline CDR1 and CDR2: ENHRY and SYGVKD. There are 14 residues in the CDR3. The V gene lost 6 bases and the J gene lost 1 base, with 12 bases spanning the gap. CDR3 sequence reads: CAIREPRGNTEAFF. Written as DNA, the CDR3 is TGTGCCATCAGAGAGCCTCGGGGGAACACTGAAGCTTTCTTT.

This clonotype was detected only a few times. V and J are TRBV6-1 and TRBJ2-1; 9 positions match TRBD2. V was pared by 6 bases and J by 9 bases, with 18 bases of the junction left unmatched. The CDR3 consists of 17 residues. The germline V gene has CDR1 MNHNS and CDR2 SASEGT. CDR3 nucleotides: TGTGCCAGCAGCGGAAGGGGGGCGGGGGGGAAGATAAGTGAGCAGTTCTTC. Protein sequence: CASSGRGAGGKISEQFF.

At least ten counts were recorded for this clonotype. V gene TRBV29-1 combines with J gene TRBJ1-1; no reliable D call. Between the trimmed V and J ends, which lost 5 bases and 3 bases, there was a span of 10 bases. The CDR3 has 12 amino acids. CDR1 is SQVTM, CDR2 ANQGSEA, per germline. The CDR3 loop is CSVREAYTEAFF. The CDR3 region has the DNA TGCAGCGTTCGGGAGGCCTACACTGAAGCTTTCTTT.

This clonotype was picked up a small number of times. The chain uses TRBV11-2 and TRBJ2-4; 9 bases map to TRBD2. Germline values: CDR1 SGHAT, CDR2 FQNNGV. The length of the CDR3 is 19 residues. The trim removed 2 bases at V and 0 bases at J, leaving 11 bases unmatched. The CDR3 protein is CASSLPRLAEALAKNIQYF. In DNA form, the CDR3 reads TGTGCCAGCAGCTTACCGCGACTAGCGGAGGCTCTAGCCAAAAACATTCAGTACTTC. Supplemented by reference TRBV11-2 and TRBJ2-4, the full variable domain reads EAGVAQSPRYKIIEKRQSVAFWCNPISGHATLYWYQQILGQGPKLLIQFQNNGVVDDSQLPKDRFSAERLKGVDSTLKIQPAKLEDSAVYLCASSLPRLAEALAKNIQYFGAGTRLSVL.

This clonotype was counted only a few times. This rearrangement joins TRBV6-2 or TRBV6-3 to TRBJ2-7; TRBD2 agrees at 12 bases. This CDR3 comprises 16 residues. V was pared by 5 bases and J by 3 bases, with 8 bases of the junction left unmatched. Germline CDR1 and CDR2: MNHEY and SVGEGT. In nucleotides, the CDR3 is TGTGCCAGCAGTCCTCCGGGACTAGCGGGTTTCTACGAGCAGTACTTC. Its translation is CASSPPGLAGFYEQYF.

This clonotype was detected ten times or more. This chain joins TRBV6-1 and TRBJ2-1; 10 bases are a match to TRBD2. J was trimmed by 6 bases and V by 0 bases; bases with no gene match: 8. Germline assignment: CDR1 MNHNS and CDR2 SASEGT. This CDR3 region has 17 residues. The CDR3 bases are TGTGCCAGCAGTGAAGCCCCCCTAGCGGGAGATACCAATGAGCAGTTCTTC. Residues: CASSEAPLAGDTNEQFF.

The chain carries TRBV7-2 and TRBJ1-3; the D gene is possibly TRBD1 (5 bases). The length of the CDR3 is 16 residues. Per germline, CDR1 SGHTA and CDR2 FQGNSA. Trimming took off 5 bases at V and 2 bases at J, with 16 bases between the two ends. The CDR3 sequence: CASSIRPGSAGNTIYF. The CDR3 DNA is TGTGCCAGCAGCATCAGGCCAGGGAGCGCTGGAAACACCATATATTTT. Filled out from reference TRBV7-2 and TRBJ1-3, the complete variable domain reads GAGVSQSPSNKVTEKGKDVELRCDPISGHTALYWYRQSLGQGLEFLIYFQGNSAPDKSGLPSDRFSAERTGGSVSTLTIQRTQQEDSAVYLCASSIRPGSAGNTIYFGEGSWLTVV.

This clonotype occurred many times. The chain joins TRBV30 to TRBJ2-5; D possibly corresponds to TRBD2 (7 bases). V gave up 2 bases and J gave up 3 bases, with 10 bases separating them. The CDR3 is made up of 13 amino acids. In germline, CDR1 is GTSNPN, CDR2 SVGIG (reference sequence). In nucleotides, the CDR3 is TGTGCCTGGAGTAGGGGGGGTGAAGAGACCCAGTACTTC. This codes for CAWSRGGEETQYF.

This clonotype was counted ten times or more. The genes are TRBV20-1 and TRBJ1-1, with 7 bases identical to TRBD1. The CDR3 consists of 13 residues. CDR1 DFQATT and CDR2 SNEGSKA come from the germline V gene (reference sequence). Germline trimming cut 3 bases from V and 7 bases from J; bases unmatched to any gene: 8. CDR3 nucleotides: TGCAGTGCTAGGGACAGGACAAAATTTGAAGCTTTCTTT. Translating it yields CSARDRTKFEAFF.

The CDR3 DNA is TGTGCCAGTAGTATCGCTGGGGCGGGAGCGGACAATGAGCAGTTCTTC. It codes for CASSIAGAGADNEQFF. The V and J genes are TRBV19 and TRBJ2-1; TRBD2 aligns across 7 bases. The ends lost 3 bases at V and 5 bases at J; junction bases unmatched: 10. This CDR3 comprises 16 residues. Germline values: CDR1 LNHDA, CDR2 SQIVND (reference sequence).

This rearrangement joins TRBV20-1 to TRBJ2-1, with TRBD2 matching 8 bases. The CDR3 is 16 residues long. The V and J ends lost 4 bases and 7 bases, in that order; junction bases with no gene match: 15. Germline V gene lookup returns CDR1 DFQATT and CDR2 SNEGSKA (reference sequence). CDR3 residues: CSATSKVSGRRNEQFF. The CDR3 DNA follows: TGCAGTGCTACGAGCAAAGTAAGCGGGAGACGAAATGAGCAGTTCTTC.

This chain links TRBV9 with TRBJ2-1; 11 nucleotides agree with TRBD2. The V gene's germline CDR1 is SGDLS and CDR2 YYNGEE. Trimming took 1 base from V and 10 from J; bases not matched to a gene: 4. CDR3 size: 14 residues. The CDR3 sequence is CASSVLAGGMEQFF. As DNA, the CDR3 is TGTGCCAGCAGCGTACTAGCGGGAGGTATGGAGCAGTTCTTC.

This clonotype showed up many times. The chain recombines TRBV6-1 with TRBJ2-3, with a tentative D call TRBD2 (7 bases). Germline CDR1 is MNHNS and CDR2 is SASEGT. The CDR3 covers 16 residues. The ends were cut back, 5 bases at V and 0 bases at J, with 15 bases in the middle. The CDR3 DNA is TGTGCCAGCAGTTATTGGGGGGGGGGCAGCACAGATACGCAGTATTTT. It encodes CASSYWGGGSTDTQYF.